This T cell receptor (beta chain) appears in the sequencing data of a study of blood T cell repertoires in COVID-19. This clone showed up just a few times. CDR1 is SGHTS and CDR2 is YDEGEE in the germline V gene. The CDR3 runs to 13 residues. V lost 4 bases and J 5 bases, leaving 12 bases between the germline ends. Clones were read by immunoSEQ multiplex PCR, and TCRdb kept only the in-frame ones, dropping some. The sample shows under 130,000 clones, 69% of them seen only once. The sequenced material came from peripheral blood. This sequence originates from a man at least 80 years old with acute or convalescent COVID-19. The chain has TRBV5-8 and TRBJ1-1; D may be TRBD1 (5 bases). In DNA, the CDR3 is TGTGCCAGCAGCGCCGACAGCGGGACTGAAGCTTTCTTT. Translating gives CASSADSGTEAFF.